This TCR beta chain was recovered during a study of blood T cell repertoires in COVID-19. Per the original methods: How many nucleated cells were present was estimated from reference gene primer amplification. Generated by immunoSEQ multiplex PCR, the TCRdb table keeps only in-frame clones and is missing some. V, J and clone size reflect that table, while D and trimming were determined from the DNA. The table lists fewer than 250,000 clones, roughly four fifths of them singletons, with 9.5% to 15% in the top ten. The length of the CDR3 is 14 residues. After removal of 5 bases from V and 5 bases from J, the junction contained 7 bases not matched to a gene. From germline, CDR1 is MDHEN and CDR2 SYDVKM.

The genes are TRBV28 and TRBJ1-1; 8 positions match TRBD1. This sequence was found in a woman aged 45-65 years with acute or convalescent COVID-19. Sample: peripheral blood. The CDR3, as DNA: TGTGCCAGCAGTCGACAGGGGAGCTGGACTGAAGCTTTCTTT. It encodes CASSRQGSWTEAFF.